The sequence of this TCR beta chain was determined in a study of blood T cell repertoires in COVID-19. The data were produced by immunoSEQ multiplex PCR, yet TCRdb's version contains in-frame clones alone and is incomplete. Of 100,000 to 150,000 clones listed, roughly 80% are singletons. The receptor was derived from a man in his sixties with acute or convalescent COVID-19. Sequencing was carried out using peripheral blood.

CDR3: CSASLRGWNSPLHF. CDR3 DNA sequence: TGCAGTGCTAGTCTCAGGGGGTGGAATTCACCCCTCCACTTT. The V and J genes are TRBV20-1 and TRBJ1-6; TRBD1 matches 7 bases. The CDR3 is 14 amino acids. Germline CDR1 and CDR2: DFQATT and SNEGSKA (reference sequence). J lost 7 bases, V lost 3 bases, and 6 bases had no gene match.